These 20 T cell receptor beta chains were sequenced from one sample in a study of T cells after yellow fever vaccination. TCRdb re-analysed the 5' RACE reads in MiXCR, keeping a single row per CDR3 protein. Here the sample spans 65,000 to 90,000 distinct CDR3 sequences, 7.5% to 8% being singletons. Specimen: CD8+ T cells sorted from PBMCs, collected on the day of the yellow fever booster vaccination. These receptors originate from a man aged 30 to 39 who received the YFV17D yellow fever vaccine.

A few counts support this clonotype. The V and J genes are TRBV27 and TRBJ2-1; D unclear. Germline values: CDR1 MNHEY, CDR2 SMNVEV (reference sequence). Trimming removed 3 bases from V and 12 bases from J, with 9 bases in between. The CDR3 sequence is 11 residues long. CDR3: CASSFARLQFF. CDR3 DNA sequence: TGTGCCAGCAGTTTTGCCCGATTGCAGTTCTTC.

This clonotype showed up just a few times. The chain links TRBV9 to TRBJ2-5, with D possibly TRBD1 on 6 matching bases. The germline V gene has CDR1 SGDLS and CDR2 YYNGEE. This CDR3 spans 15 amino acids. The V end lost 3 bases, the J end lost 0 bases, and 12 bases lay between the germline ends. The CDR3 sequence: CASSGDTAYQETQYF. CDR3 in DNA: TGTGCCAGCAGCGGGGACACGGCGTACCAAGAGACCCAGTACTTC.

This clonotype was counted a few times. The chain recombines TRBV11-2 with TRBJ2-7; 10 bases map to TRBD2. The germline V gene has CDR1 SGHAT and CDR2 FQNNGV. After removal of 5 bases from V and 5 bases from J, the junction contained 12 bases not matched to a gene. This CDR3 spans 16 amino acids. CDR3 DNA sequence: TGTGCCAGCAGCCCGTCCGGGAGCGGGAGGGCCCACGAGCAGTACTTC. Its protein is CASSPSGSGRAHEQYF.

The J gene is TRBJ2-3, the V gene TRBV25-1; D uncertain. The CDR3 sequence is 14 residues long. CDR1 is MGHDK and CDR2 is SYGVNS in the germline V gene. The V end lost 6 bases, the J end lost 0 bases, and 10 bases lay between the germline ends. CDR3 bases: TGTGCCAGCAGCTACGGATTGAGCACAGATACGCAGTATTTT. Its translation: CASSYGLSTDTQYF.

This clonotype appeared a few times. This chain uses TRBV7-8 with TRBJ2-1; D unclear. The germline gives CDR1 SGHVS, CDR2 FQNEAQ. The CDR3 is made up of 14 amino acids. V lost 2 bases, J lost 3 bases, and 8 bases lay in between. CDR3 DNA: TGTGCCAGCAGCTTAATTAGCTACTACAATGAGCAGTTCTTC. The encoded protein is CASSLISYYNEQFF.

The V and J genes are TRBV19 and TRBJ2-1; tentatively, D is TRBD1 or TRBD2 (6 bases each). In germline, CDR1 is LNHDA, CDR2 SQIVND (reference sequence). Trimming cost V 2 bases and J 8 bases, with 13 bases left between them. The CDR3 is 14 amino acids. CDR3 residues: CASSIMGGMDEQFF. CDR3 bases: TGTGCCAGTAGTATAATGGGGGGCATGGATGAGCAGTTCTTC. Looking up the rest from reference TRBV19 and TRBJ2-1 gives the full variable domain: DGGITQSPKYLFRKEGQNVTLSCEQNLNHDAMYWYRQDPGQGLRLIYYSQIVNDFQKGDIAEGYSVSREKKESFPLTVTSAQKNPTAFYLCASSIMGGMDEQFFGPGTRLTVL.

This clonotype was recorded a few times. The germline gene is not matched at one end of the junction; a read error may be the cause. The chain recombines TRBV7-7 with TRBJ2-1; 7 bases fit TRBD1. Germline CDR1 SSHAT, CDR2 FNYEAQ (reference sequence). The CDR3 has 13 residues. The CDR3 sequence: CASSWQGDNEQFF. Written as DNA, the CDR3 is TGTGCTAGCAGCTGGCAGGGGGACAATGAGCAGTTCTTC.

V usage is TRBV12-3 or TRBV12-4 and J usage is TRBJ1-1; D call uncertain. The CDR3 is 10 residues long. V was trimmed by 4 bases and J by 10 bases, leaving 7 bases between them. Here the CDR3 DNA reads TGTGCCAGCAGTTCGTCTGGAGCTTTCTTT. It encodes CASSSSGAFF.

This clonotype was seen a few times. CDR3 sequence (DNA): TGTGCCACCAGCAGGGACAACTCCTACGAGCAGTACTTC. Encoded protein: CATSRDNSYEQYF. The V and J genes are TRBV15 and TRBJ2-7, with D possibly being TRBD1 (5 bases). Trimming cost V 3 bases and J 0 bases, with 6 bases left between them. The CDR3 covers 13 residues. Germline CDR1 reads LNHNV; CDR2 reads YYDKDF (reference sequence).

This clonotype occurred a few times. The chain's CDR3 is CASSLGTIGTGELFF. The CDR3 DNA follows: TGTGCCAGCAGTTTAGGTACTATCGGGACCGGGGAGCTGTTTTTT. The rearrangement uses TRBV27 and TRBJ2-2; D gene uncertain. This CDR3 contains 15 residues. Trimming took off 2 bases at V and 5 bases at J, with 12 bases between the two ends. Germline CDR1 is MNHEY and CDR2 is SMNVEV (reference sequence).

This clonotype was detected only a few times. The V call is TRBV7-9, the J call TRBJ1-2; a weak D match, TRBD1 (5 bases). Trimming pared 7 bases from V and 5 bases from J, leaving 20 bases between. CDR1 is SEHNR, CDR2 FQNEAQ, per germline (reference sequence). The CDR3 is 15 amino acids. CDR3 loop: CASIDLRGGVYGYTF. DNA for the CDR3: TGTGCCAGCATCGACCTCCGGGGCGGCGTGTATGGCTACACCTTC.

J is TRBJ1-5 and V is TRBV28; 8 bases fit TRBD1. The V segment lost 2 bases and the J segment 7 bases; nucleotides outside the gene matches: 4. The CDR3 has 14 amino acids. The germline V gene encodes CDR1 MDHEN and CDR2 SYDVKM. The CDR3 protein is CASSLPGGGQPQHF. CDR3 sequence (DNA): TGTGCCAGCAGTTTACCAGGGGGCGGACAGCCCCAGCATTTT.

In its sample, this clonotype was seen many times. This chain joins TRBV28 and TRBJ2-1, with 13 bases lining up with TRBD2. The CDR3 spans 16 residues. J lost 8 bases, V lost 6 bases, and 10 bases had no gene match. The V gene's germline CDR1 is MDHEN and CDR2 SYDVKM. The CDR3 sequence: CASSFSGLAGEYEQFF. The CDR3 coding sequence is TGTGCCAGCAGCTTCTCAGGACTAGCGGGAGAATATGAGCAGTTCTTC.

The sample holds a few counts of this clonotype. The chain employs TRBV10-3 and TRBJ2-5; 9 nucleotides match TRBD2. V was clipped by 6 bases and J by 5 bases; unmatched bases: 22. CDR1 ENHRY and CDR2 SYGVKD come from the germline V gene. The CDR3 consists of 19 residues. The CDR3, as DNA: TGTGCCATCAGCAAAGATCCTCCGACTATCGGGACTAGCATCGAGACCCAGTACTTC. Its translation is CAISKDPPTIGTSIETQYF.

This clonotype has more than one count but fewer than ten. The V gene is TRBV4-1, the J gene TRBJ2-1; 11 nucleotides align to TRBD2. The CDR3 covers 15 residues. After removal of 4 bases from V and 9 bases from J, the junction contained 8 bases not matched to a gene. Germline CDR1 MGHRA, CDR2 YSYEKL. The CDR3 sequence: CASSLTSGEYLEQFF. The CDR3 coding sequence is TGCGCCAGCAGCCTGACTAGCGGGGAATATCTTGAGCAGTTCTTC.

This clonotype was detected a few times. The chain couples TRBV9 to TRBJ2-7; D remains unclear. The CDR3 spans 13 residues. Trimming pared 1 base from V and 4 bases from J, leaving 9 bases between. Germline V gene data show CDR1 as SGDLS and CDR2 as YYNGEE. The CDR3 DNA is TGTGCCAGCAGCGTAAATGTGGGATACGAGCAGTACTTC. Translating it yields CASSVNVGYEQYF.

This clonotype was found a few times. The chain recombines TRBV11-2 with TRBJ2-7; no clear D gene. Trimming removed 3 bases at V and 7 bases at J, with 10 bases between. Germline V CDR1 and CDR2: SGHAT, FQNNGV. The CDR3 spans 12 residues. The CDR3 loop is CASSLPESEQYF. CDR3 DNA sequence: TGTGCCAGCAGCTTGCCTGAGTCGGAGCAGTACTTC.

This clonotype was detected only a few times. The chain carries TRBV2 and TRBJ2-3; 8 bases fit TRBD2. The CDR3 is made up of 15 amino acids. V shed 7 bases, J shed 4 bases, and the junction held 10 bases outside the gene matches. Germline V gene lookup returns CDR1 SNHLY and CDR2 FYNNEI. The CDR3 protein is CASTRSGSGADTQYF. The CDR3 DNA reads as TGTGCCAGCACCCGCAGCGGGAGCGGGGCAGATACGCAGTATTTT.

The sample holds a few counts of this clonotype. The J gene is TRBJ2-7, the V gene TRBV12-3 or TRBV12-4; TRBD1 matches at 9 bases. V was pared by 2 bases and J by 6 bases, with 8 bases of the junction left unmatched. This CDR3 spans 15 amino acids. This CDR3 reads CASSLHRTGDGEQYF. The CDR3 region has the DNA TGTGCCAGCAGTTTACACAGGACAGGGGATGGCGAGCAGTACTTC.

The V call is TRBV7-9, the J call TRBJ2-5; D might be TRBD1 or TRBD2, each matching 5 bases. The length of the CDR3 is 11 residues. The germline gives CDR1 SEHNR, CDR2 FQNEAQ (reference sequence). V lost 10 bases to trimming and J lost 5 bases, with 11 bases between them. The CDR3 nucleotides are TGTGCCACCCGGGGCGAGGAGACCCAGTACTTC. This translates into CATRGEETQYF.